This T cell receptor beta chain was found in a study of OX40 agonist ivuxolimab in advanced cancers. Libraries were prepared by immunoSEQ multiplex PCR; TCRdb keeps only in-frame clonotypes and omits some of them. The profile shows about 82,000 clones, 80% to 95% of them singletons. This CDR3 comprises 14 residues. CDR1 and CDR2 from the germline V gene are SGHRS and YFSETQ. Trimming removed 0 bases from V and 7 bases from J, with 10 bases in between. The chain couples TRBV5-1 to TRBJ1-4; D possibly corresponds to TRBD1 (5 bases). Sequences were derived from CD4+ or CD8+ T cells sorted from blood, sampled in a trial of the OX40 agonist ivuxolimab. The TCR originated in an adult with an advanced solid tumor such as melanoma, head and neck, liver or kidney cancer. CDR3 DNA: TGCGCCAGCAGCTTGGGGCAGGGCAGTGAAAAACTGTTTTTT. This gives the protein CASSLGQGSEKLFF.